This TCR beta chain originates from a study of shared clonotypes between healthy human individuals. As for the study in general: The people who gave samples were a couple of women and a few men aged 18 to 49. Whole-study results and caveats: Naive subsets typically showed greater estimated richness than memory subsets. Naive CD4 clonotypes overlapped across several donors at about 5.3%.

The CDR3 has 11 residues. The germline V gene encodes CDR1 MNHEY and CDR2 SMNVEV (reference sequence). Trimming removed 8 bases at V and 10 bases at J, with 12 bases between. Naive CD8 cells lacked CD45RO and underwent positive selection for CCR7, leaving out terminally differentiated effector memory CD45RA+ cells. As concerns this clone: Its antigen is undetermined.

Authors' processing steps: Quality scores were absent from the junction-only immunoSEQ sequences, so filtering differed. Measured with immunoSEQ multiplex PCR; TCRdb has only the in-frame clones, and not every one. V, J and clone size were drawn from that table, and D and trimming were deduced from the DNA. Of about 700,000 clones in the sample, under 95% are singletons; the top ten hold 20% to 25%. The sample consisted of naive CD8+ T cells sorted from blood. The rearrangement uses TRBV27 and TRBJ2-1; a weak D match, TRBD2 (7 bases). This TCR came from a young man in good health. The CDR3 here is CASWRGGEQFF. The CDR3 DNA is TGTGCCAGCTGGAGGGGGGGCGAGCAGTTCTTC.